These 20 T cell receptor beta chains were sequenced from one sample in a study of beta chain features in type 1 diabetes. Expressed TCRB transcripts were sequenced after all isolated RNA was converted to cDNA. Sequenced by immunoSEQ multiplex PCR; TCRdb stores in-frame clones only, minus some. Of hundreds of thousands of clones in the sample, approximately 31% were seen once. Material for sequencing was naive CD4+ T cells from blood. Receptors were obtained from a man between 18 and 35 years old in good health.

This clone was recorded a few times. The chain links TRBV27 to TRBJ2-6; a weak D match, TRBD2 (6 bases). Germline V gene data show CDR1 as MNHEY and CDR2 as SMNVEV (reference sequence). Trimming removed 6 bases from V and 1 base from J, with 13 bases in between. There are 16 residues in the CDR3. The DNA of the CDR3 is TGTGCCAGCAGACCTCTGGAGGGGTCTGGGGCCAACGTCCTGACTTTC. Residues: CASRPLEGSGANVLTF.

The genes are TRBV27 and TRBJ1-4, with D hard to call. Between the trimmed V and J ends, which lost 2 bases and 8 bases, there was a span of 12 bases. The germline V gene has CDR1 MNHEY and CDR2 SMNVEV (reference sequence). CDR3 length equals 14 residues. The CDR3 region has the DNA TGTGCCAGCAGTTTAACGTCCGCGGGCGAAAAACTGTTTTTT. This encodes CASSLTSAGEKLFF.

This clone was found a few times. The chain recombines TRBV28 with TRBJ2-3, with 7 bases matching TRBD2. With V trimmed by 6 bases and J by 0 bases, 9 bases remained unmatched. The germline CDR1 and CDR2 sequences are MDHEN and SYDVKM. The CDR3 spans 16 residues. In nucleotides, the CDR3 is TGTGCCAGCAGCCCCGGGCTAGCGGAAAGCACAGATACGCAGTATTTT. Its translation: CASSPGLAESTDTQYF.

DNA for the CDR3: TGTGCCAGCAGCTTAGCGGGAGGTTCGAGGTTCTTC. Its protein product is CASSLAGGSRFF. J is TRBJ2-1 and V is TRBV7-2; tentative D call: TRBD2 (6 bases). Germline loops: CDR1 SGHTA, CDR2 FQGNSA. The CDR3 length is 12 residues. V lost 0 bases and J 15 bases, leaving 12 bases between the germline ends. The variable domain in full, with the rest retrieved from reference TRBV7-2 and TRBJ2-1, is GAGVSQSPSNKVTEKGKDVELRCDPISGHTALYWYRQSLGQGLEFLIYFQGNSAPDKSGLPSDRFSAERTGGSVSTLTIQRTQQEDSAVYLCASSLAGGSRFFGPGTRLTVL.

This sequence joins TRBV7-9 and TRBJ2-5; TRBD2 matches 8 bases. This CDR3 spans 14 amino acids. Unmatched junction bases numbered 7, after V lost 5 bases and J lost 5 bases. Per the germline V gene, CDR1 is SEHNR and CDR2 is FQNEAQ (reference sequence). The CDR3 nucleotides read TGTGCCAGCAGCCGGACTAGCCAGGGGGAGACCCAGTACTTC. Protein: CASSRTSQGETQYF.

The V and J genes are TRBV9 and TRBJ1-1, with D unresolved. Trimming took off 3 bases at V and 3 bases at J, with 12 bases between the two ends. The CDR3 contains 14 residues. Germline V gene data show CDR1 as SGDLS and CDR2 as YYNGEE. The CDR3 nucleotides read TGTGCCAGCAGCGCTGGGATTCGGGACACTGAAGCTTTCTTT. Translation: CASSAGIRDTEAFF.

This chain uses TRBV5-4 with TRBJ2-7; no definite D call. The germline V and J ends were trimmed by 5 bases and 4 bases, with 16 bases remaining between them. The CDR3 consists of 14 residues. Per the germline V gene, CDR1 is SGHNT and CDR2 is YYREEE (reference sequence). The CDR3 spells CASSPLSAVYEQYF. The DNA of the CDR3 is TGTGCCAGCAGTCCCCTTTCTGCGGTATACGAGCAGTACTTC.

The CDR3 here is CASNPGSGGETQYF. CDR3 bases: TGTGCCAGCAACCCTGGGTCAGGGGGAGAGACCCAGTACTTC. The V gene is TRBV28, the J gene TRBJ2-5; 7 bases match TRBD1. The junction had 9 bases not matched to a gene; V was cut back by 7 bases and J by 4 bases. CDR1 is MDHEN, CDR2 SYDVKM, per germline. This CDR3 has 14 amino acids.

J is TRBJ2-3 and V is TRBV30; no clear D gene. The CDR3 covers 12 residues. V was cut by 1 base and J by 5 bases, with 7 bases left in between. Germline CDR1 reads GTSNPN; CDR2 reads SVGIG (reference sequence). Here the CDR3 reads CAWSGRRDTQYF. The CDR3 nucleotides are TGTGCCTGGAGTGGTAGGAGAGATACGCAGTATTTT. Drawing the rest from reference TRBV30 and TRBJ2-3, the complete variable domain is SQTIHQWPATLVQPVGSPLSLECTVEGTSNPNLYWYRQAAGRGLQLLFYSVGIGQISSEVPQNLSASRPQDRQFILSSKKLLLSDSGFYLCAWSGRRDTQYFGPGTRLTVL.

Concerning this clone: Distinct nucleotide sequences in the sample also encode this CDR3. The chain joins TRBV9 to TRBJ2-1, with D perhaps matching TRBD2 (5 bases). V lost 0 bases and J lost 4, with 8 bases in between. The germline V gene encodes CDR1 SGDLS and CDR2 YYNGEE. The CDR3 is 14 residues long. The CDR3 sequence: CASSVVGGYNEQFF. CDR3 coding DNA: TGTGCCAGCAGCGTAGTTGGCGGGTACAATGAGCAGTTCTTC. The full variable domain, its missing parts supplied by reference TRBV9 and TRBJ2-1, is DSGVTQTPKHLITATGQRVTLRCSPRSGDLSVYWYQQSLDQGLQFLIQYYNGEERAKGNILERFSAQQFPDLHSELNLSSLELGDSALYFCASSVVGGYNEQFFGPGTRLTVL.

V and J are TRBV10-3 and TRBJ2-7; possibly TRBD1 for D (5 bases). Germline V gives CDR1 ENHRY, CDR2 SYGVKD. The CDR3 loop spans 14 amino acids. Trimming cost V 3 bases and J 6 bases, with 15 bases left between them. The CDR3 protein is CAISDNQGLSEQYF. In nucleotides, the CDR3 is TGTGCCATCAGTGATAATCAGGGCTTAAGCGAGCAGTACTTC.

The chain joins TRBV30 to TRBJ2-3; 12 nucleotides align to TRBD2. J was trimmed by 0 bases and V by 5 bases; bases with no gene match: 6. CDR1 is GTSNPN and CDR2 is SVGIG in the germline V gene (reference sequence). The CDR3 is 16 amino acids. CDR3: CAWSGLAGRSTDTQYF. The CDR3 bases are TGTGCCTGGTCCGGACTAGCGGGACGAAGCACAGATACGCAGTATTTT.

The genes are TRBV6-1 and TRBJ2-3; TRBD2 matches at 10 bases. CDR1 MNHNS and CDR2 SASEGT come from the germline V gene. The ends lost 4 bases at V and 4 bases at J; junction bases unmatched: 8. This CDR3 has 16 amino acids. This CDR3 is CASSVLAGGGADTQYF. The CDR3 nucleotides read TGTGCCAGCAGTGTTTTAGCGGGAGGAGGCGCAGATACGCAGTATTTT.

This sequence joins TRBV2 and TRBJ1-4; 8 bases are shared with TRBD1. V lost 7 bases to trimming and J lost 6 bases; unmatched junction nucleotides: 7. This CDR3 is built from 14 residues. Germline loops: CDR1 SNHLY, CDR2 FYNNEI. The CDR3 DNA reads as TGTGCCAGCAAACCTCAGGGGGCGCATGAAAAACTGTTTTTT. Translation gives CASKPQGAHEKLFF.

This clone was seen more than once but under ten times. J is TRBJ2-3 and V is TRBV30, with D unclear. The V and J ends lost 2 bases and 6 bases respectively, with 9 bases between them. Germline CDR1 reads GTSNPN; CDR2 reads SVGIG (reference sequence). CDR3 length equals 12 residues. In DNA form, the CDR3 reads TGTGCCTGGAGTCCATGGTCGGATACGCAGTATTTT. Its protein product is CAWSPWSDTQYF.

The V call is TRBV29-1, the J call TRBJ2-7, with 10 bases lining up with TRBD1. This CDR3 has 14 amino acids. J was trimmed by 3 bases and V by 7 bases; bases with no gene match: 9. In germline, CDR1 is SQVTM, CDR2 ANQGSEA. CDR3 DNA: TGCAGCGGTATCCTCCGGGACAGGGGCTACGAGCAGTACTTC. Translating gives CSGILRDRGYEQYF.

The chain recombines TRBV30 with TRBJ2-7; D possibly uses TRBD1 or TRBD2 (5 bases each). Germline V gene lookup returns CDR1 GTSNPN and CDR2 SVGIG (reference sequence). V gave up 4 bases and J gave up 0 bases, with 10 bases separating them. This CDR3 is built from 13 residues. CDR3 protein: CAWNWGFSYEQYF. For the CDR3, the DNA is TGTGCCTGGAACTGGGGGTTCTCCTACGAGCAGTACTTC.

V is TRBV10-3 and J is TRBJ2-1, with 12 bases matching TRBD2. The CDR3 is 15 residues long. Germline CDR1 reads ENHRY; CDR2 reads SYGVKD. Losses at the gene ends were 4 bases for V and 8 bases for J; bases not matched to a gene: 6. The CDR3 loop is CAISGVLAGGHEQFF. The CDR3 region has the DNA TGTGCCATCAGTGGCGTACTAGCGGGAGGTCATGAGCAGTTCTTC.

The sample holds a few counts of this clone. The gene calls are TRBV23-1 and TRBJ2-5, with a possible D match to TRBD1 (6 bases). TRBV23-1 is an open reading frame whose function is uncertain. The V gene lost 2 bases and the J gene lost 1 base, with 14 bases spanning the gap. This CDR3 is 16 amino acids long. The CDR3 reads CASSQRIQGSQETQYF. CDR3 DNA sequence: TGCGCCAGCAGTCAAAGGATACAGGGATCCCAAGAGACCCAGTACTTC.

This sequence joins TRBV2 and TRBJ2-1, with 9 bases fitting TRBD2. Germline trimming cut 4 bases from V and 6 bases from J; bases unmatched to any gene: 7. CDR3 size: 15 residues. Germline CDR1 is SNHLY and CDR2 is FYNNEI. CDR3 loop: CASSVGLAQVNEQFF. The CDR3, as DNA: TGTGCCAGCAGTGTGGGACTAGCTCAGGTCAATGAGCAGTTCTTC. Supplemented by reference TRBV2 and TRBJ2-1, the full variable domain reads EPEVTQTPSHQVTQMGQEVILRCVPISNHLYFYWYRQILGQKVEFLVSFYNNEISEKSEIFDDQFSVERPDGSNFTLKIRSTKLEDSAMYFCASSVGLAQVNEQFFGPGTRLTVL.